The 21 T cell receptor beta chains reported below all come from one sample, sequenced in a study of cytomegalovirus exposure and HLA in healthy donors. The PCR ran on 60 Vbeta and 13 Jbeta primers. The data were produced by immunoSEQ multiplex PCR, yet TCRdb's version contains in-frame clones alone and is incomplete. The listing records about 33,000 clones. Sequencing was carried out using PBMCs. The receptors shown here come from a woman between 35 and 50 years old in good health and CMV-seropositive.

This rearrangement joins TRBV28 to TRBJ2-3; D perhaps matches TRBD1 (5 bases). CDR3 length: 14 amino acids. CDR1 is MDHEN and CDR2 is SYDVKM in the germline V gene. V lost 3 bases and J 3 bases, leaving 10 bases between the germline ends. DNA of the CDR3: TGTGCCAGCAGTTTCCTCCAGGGAACAGATACGCAGTATTTT. As protein: CASSFLQGTDTQYF.

V is TRBV2 and J is TRBJ2-3; TRBD2 matches at 11 bases. This CDR3 spans 14 amino acids. V shed 4 bases, J shed 5 bases, and the junction held 2 bases outside the gene matches. Germline lookup yields CDR1 SNHLY and CDR2 FYNNEI. CDR3 protein: CASSGLAGGDTQYF. The DNA of the CDR3 is TGTGCCAGCAGTGGCCTAGCGGGGGGAGATACGCAGTATTTT.

The rearrangement links TRBV10-3 to TRBJ2-3; TRBD2 matches at 11 bases. The junction had 7 bases not matched to a gene; V was cut back by 3 bases and J by 2 bases. This CDR3 is 17 amino acids long. Germline loops: CDR1 ENHRY, CDR2 SYGVKD. In nucleotides, the CDR3 is TGTGCCATCAGTGATTTTCTAGCGGGAGGAAACACAGATACGCAGTATTTT. Protein product: CAISDFLAGGNTDTQYF.

Worth noting for this clone: An end of the junction differs from the germline gene, which may be a read error. This chain joins TRBV4-1 and TRBJ2-5; 7 nucleotides align to TRBD1. This CDR3 is 15 amino acids long. Germline lookup yields CDR1 MGHRA and CDR2 YSYEKL. The CDR3: CAGSPKDRNQETQYF. In nucleotides, the CDR3 is TGCGCCGGCAGCCCAAAGGACAGGAACCAAGAGACCCAGTACTTC.

The rearrangement joins TRBV7-9 to TRBJ2-3, with 12 bases aligning to TRBD2. Germline V CDR1 and CDR2: SEHNR, FQNEAQ (reference sequence). J lost 5 bases, V lost 1 base, and 7 bases had no gene match. The CDR3 runs to 17 residues. The DNA for the CDR3 is TGTGCCAGCAGCTTAGAACTAGCGGGAGGTTCGGTAGATACGCAGTATTTT. Amino acid sequence: CASSLELAGGSVDTQYF.

The V gene is TRBV27, the J gene TRBJ1-2; 7 bases match TRBD1. Germline loops: CDR1 MNHEY, CDR2 SMNVEV (reference sequence). The trim removed 5 bases at V and 7 bases at J, leaving 7 bases unmatched. The CDR3 covers 13 residues. The DNA of the CDR3 is TGTGCCAGCAGTCTTAGACAGGGAAGTGGCTACACCTTC. Encoded protein: CASSLRQGSGYTF.

The V and J genes are TRBV7-3 and TRBJ2-3; no definite D call. V lost 5 bases, J lost 2 bases, and 8 bases lay in between. Germline CDR1 SGHTA, CDR2 FQGTGA. The CDR3 runs to 13 residues. The CDR3 coding sequence is TGTGCCAGCAGCGCGAGGCACACAGATACGCAGTATTTT. This encodes CASSARHTDTQYF.

The genes are TRBV28 and TRBJ1-4; D is uncertain. CDR1 and CDR2 from the germline V gene are MDHEN and SYDVKM. CDR3 length: 14 amino acids. Trimming removed 1 base from V and 8 bases from J, with 11 bases in between. This CDR3 is CASSLSRSLEKLFF. The CDR3, as DNA: TGTGCCAGCAGTTTATCTCGGTCGCTGGAAAAACTGTTTTTT.

The rearrangement joins TRBV10-3 to TRBJ2-2, with 14 bases lining up with TRBD2. V lost 7 bases and J lost 3; bases outside the gene matches: 4. The CDR3 sequence is 16 residues long. Germline V gene sequence: CDR1 ENHRY, CDR2 SYGVKD. CDR3 loop: CAITGTSGSDTGELFF. The CDR3 DNA reads as TGTGCCATCACCGGGACTAGCGGGAGTGACACCGGGGAGCTGTTTTTT.

A remark on this clone: The junction does not match germline at one end; this may be a read error. The V and J genes are TRBV7-9 and TRBJ2-2; 10 bases align to TRBD2. The CDR3 runs 18 residues. Germline V gives CDR1 SEHNR, CDR2 FQNEAQ (reference sequence). The CDR3 sequence is CASSLARASGRRTGELFF. As DNA, the CDR3 is TGTGCCAGCAGCCTAGCTCGGGCTAGCGGGAGACGTACCGGGGAGCTGTTTTTT.

This chain joins TRBV5-1 and TRBJ2-7, with D tentatively TRBD1 (5 bases). The length of the CDR3 is 16 residues. Trimming shortened V by 0 bases and J by 5 bases, and 18 bases separated the two germline ends. CDR1 is SGHRS, CDR2 YFSETQ, per germline. The CDR3 DNA is TGCGCCAGCAGCTTGGCTTTACGGCAGGGTAAAAACGAGCAGTACTTC. It yields the protein CASSLALRQGKNEQYF.

J is TRBJ2-1 and V is TRBV7-2, with 9 bases matching TRBD2. Trimming removed 6 bases from V and 5 bases from J; junction bases left unmatched: 5. Germline CDR1 reads SGHTA; CDR2 reads FQGNSA. CDR3 length: 14 residues. The CDR3 nucleotides are TGTGCCAGCAGAGGCGGCGGGAGGGACAATGAGCAGTTCTTC. Amino acid sequence: CASRGGGRDNEQFF.

As to this clone: Mismatch with germline at one junction end may stem from a read error. The V gene is TRBV30, the J gene TRBJ1-1, with 11 nucleotides matching TRBD1. From germline, CDR1 is GTSNPN and CDR2 SVGIG (reference sequence). The CDR3 consists of 15 residues. This CDR3 is CAGSVLGQGDTEAFF. The CDR3 coding sequence is TGTGCCGGGAGTGTACTGGGACAGGGGGACACTGAAGCTTTCTTT.

The CDR3 sequence is CASRGGLVTQYF. DNA of the CDR3: TGTGCCAGCAGAGGGGGCTTAGTGACCCAGTACTTC. V gene TRBV11-2 combines with J gene TRBJ2-5, with TRBD1 matching 7 bases. CDR1 SGHAT and CDR2 FQNNGV come from the germline V gene. The CDR3 runs to 12 residues. Germline trimming cut 6 bases from V and 7 bases from J; bases unmatched to any gene: 5.

The V gene is TRBV30, the J gene TRBJ1-2, with no clear D. The V gene lost 6 bases and the J gene lost 6 bases, with 17 bases spanning the gap. CDR3 length: 13 amino acids. Germline assignment: CDR1 GTSNPN and CDR2 SVGIG (reference sequence). This chain's CDR3 is CACLRGQAHGYTF. DNA for the CDR3: TGTGCCTGCCTACGCGGGCAGGCCCATGGCTACACCTTC. Combining the CDR3 with reference TRBV30 and TRBJ1-2 gives the whole variable domain SQTIHQWPATLVQPVGSPLSLECTVEGTSNPNLYWYRQAAGRGLQLLFYSVGIGQISSEVPQNLSASRPQDRQFILSSKKLLLSDSGFYLCACLRGQAHGYTFGSGTRLTVV.

The DNA of the CDR3 is TGCGCCAGCAGCTTTGAGCCGGACAGGTCCGGGGAGCAGTACTTC. It specifies CASSFEPDRSGEQYF. The V and J genes are TRBV5-1 and TRBJ2-7; 7 bases fit TRBD1. After removal of 2 bases from V and 7 bases from J, the junction contained 12 bases not matched to a gene. Per germline, CDR1 SGHRS and CDR2 YFSETQ. This CDR3 is 15 amino acids long. Filled out from reference TRBV5-1 and TRBJ2-7, the complete variable domain reads KAGVTQTPRYLIKTRGQQVTLSCSPISGHRSVSWYQQTPGQGLQFLFEYFSETQRNKGNFPGRFSGRQFSNSRSEMNVSTLELGDSALYLCASSFEPDRSGEQYFGPGTRLTVT.

J is TRBJ2-7 and V is TRBV30, with 9 nucleotides matching TRBD2. CDR1 GTSNPN and CDR2 SVGIG come from the germline V gene (reference sequence). CDR3 length equals 13 residues. The junction had 2 bases not matched to a gene; V was cut back by 3 bases and J by 2 bases. The CDR3 region is CAWRVAGAYEQYF. CDR3 nucleotides: TGTGCCTGGAGGGTAGCGGGGGCCTACGAGCAGTACTTC. Complete variable domain (other parts from reference TRBV30 and TRBJ2-7): SQTIHQWPATLVQPVGSPLSLECTVEGTSNPNLYWYRQAAGRGLQLLFYSVGIGQISSEVPQNLSASRPQDRQFILSSKKLLLSDSGFYLCAWRVAGAYEQYFGPGTRLTVT.

The chain has TRBV28 and TRBJ1-5; D is unclear. This CDR3 has 12 amino acids. CDR1 and CDR2 from the germline V gene are MDHEN and SYDVKM. The V end lost 5 bases, the J end lost 7 bases, and 9 bases lay between the germline ends. The CDR3 sequence is CASSPPGQPQHF. Written as DNA, the CDR3 is TGTGCCAGCAGTCCCCCGGGACAGCCCCAGCATTTT.

V and J are TRBV6-5 and TRBJ2-7; 8 nucleotides line up with TRBD1. Per the germline V gene, CDR1 is MNHEY and CDR2 is SVGAGI. V lost 5 bases and J lost 0; bases outside the gene matches: 6. This CDR3 contains 15 residues. The CDR3 is CASSGWDRTSYEQYF. The CDR3, as DNA: TGTGCCAGCAGTGGATGGGACAGGACCTCCTACGAGCAGTACTTC.

V usage is TRBV15 and J usage is TRBJ2-1, with 10 bases matching TRBD2. The germline CDR1 and CDR2 sequences are LNHNV and YYDKDF (reference sequence). The CDR3 extends over 14 amino acids. Trimming removed 3 bases from V and 6 bases from J; junction bases left unmatched: 2. The CDR3 nucleotides read TGTGCCACCAGCAGGTCTAGCGGGAGCAATGAGCAGTTCTTC. The encoded protein is CATSRSSGSNEQFF.

The V call is TRBV5-4, the J call TRBJ2-1; weak D call: TRBD1 (5 bases). Trimming left V 1 base short and J 5 bases short, with 10 bases between. The CDR3 loop spans 14 amino acids. Germline V CDR1 and CDR2: SGHNT, YYREEE (reference sequence). CDR3 sequence reads: CASSLKTADNEQFF. CDR3 nucleotides: TGTGCCAGCAGCTTGAAGACAGCTGACAATGAGCAGTTCTTC.